Following are 11 T cell receptor beta chains from one sample sequenced in a study of cytomegalovirus exposure and HLA in healthy donors. Some clones are missing from TCRdb's copy, which holds only in-frame ones; the method was immunoSEQ multiplex PCR. The sample holds some 200,000 clones, approximately 90% seen once. Sequenced material: PBMCs. The receptor source for this set is a woman younger than 30 in good health and CMV-seronegative.

This clone was picked up a small number of times. The V call is TRBV10-3, the J call TRBJ1-5; weak D call: TRBD1 (5 bases). Trimming shortened V by 6 bases and J by 5 bases, and 11 bases separated the two germline ends. The CDR3 runs to 13 residues. The germline CDR1 and CDR2 sequences are ENHRY and SYGVKD. The CDR3 protein is CAIRKEGDQPQHF. The CDR3 bases are TGTGCCATCAGGAAGGAAGGGGATCAGCCCCAGCATTTT.

The V and J genes are TRBV15 and TRBJ1-5; the match to TRBD1 covers 9 bases. V gave up 3 bases and J gave up 5 bases; unmatched junction bases: 5. Germline V CDR1 and CDR2: LNHNV, YYDKDF (reference sequence). The CDR3 sequence is 15 residues long. CDR3 sequence reads: CATSSQTGGYQPQHF. The CDR3 region has the DNA TGTGCCACCAGCAGCCAGACAGGGGGGTATCAGCCCCAGCATTTT. Full variable domain (outside the CDR3, taken from reference TRBV15 and TRBJ1-5): DAMVIQNPRYQVTQFGKPVTLSCSQTLNHNVMYWYQQKSSQAPKLLFHYYDKDFNNEADTPDNFQSRRPNTSFCFLDIRSPGLGDTAMYLCATSSQTGGYQPQHFGDGTRLSIL.

The chain joins TRBV18 to TRBJ2-5; 8 nucleotides line up with TRBD1. Germline V CDR1 and CDR2: KGHSH, LQKENI. V lost 2 bases and J lost 5; bases outside the gene matches: 4. This CDR3 is built from 14 residues. The DNA for the CDR3 is TGTGCCAGCTCACCATACGACAGGGGTGAGACCCAGTACTTC. Amino acids: CASSPYDRGETQYF.

This clone was recorded many times. Different DNA sequences within this sample yield the same CDR3. V gene TRBV14 combines with J gene TRBJ1-2; 7 positions agree with TRBD1. Germline-derived CDR1 and CDR2 are SGHDN and FVKESK. The V and J ends lost 1 base and 5 bases, in that order; junction bases with no gene match: 7. CDR3 size: 15 residues. CDR3 bases: TGTGCCAGCAGCCAAGGACAGGGACGTAGTTATGGCTACACCTTC. It encodes CASSQGQGRSYGYTF.

The CDR3, as DNA: TGTGCCAGCAGCGTAGAGAGTATAAATGAGCAGTTCTTC. Translation gives CASSVESINEQFF. J is TRBJ2-1 and V is TRBV9; D not resolved. The V and J ends lost 0 bases and 7 bases respectively, with 8 bases between them. Looked up from germline, CDR1 is SGDLS and CDR2 is YYNGEE. The CDR3 extends over 13 amino acids.

The chain is built from TRBV30 and TRBJ2-7, with a weak D call TRBD1 (6 bases). This CDR3 has 11 amino acids. V was shortened by 5 bases and J by 6 bases, with 11 bases between the two germline ends. The V gene's germline CDR1 is GTSNPN and CDR2 SVGIG (reference sequence). CDR3 bases: TGTGCCTGGGGGGCAGGGGTCGAGCAGTACTTC. Its protein is CAWGAGVEQYF.

This clone was detected only once. The chain links TRBV19 to TRBJ1-5, with D possibly TRBD1 on 5 matching bases. The CDR3 spans 14 residues. Germline V gene sequence: CDR1 LNHDA, CDR2 SQIVND (reference sequence). V lost 6 bases and J 3 bases, leaving 12 bases between the germline ends. This CDR3 is CASSPGLNNQPQHF. The CDR3 region has the DNA TGTGCCAGTAGCCCAGGGCTTAACAATCAGCCCCAGCATTTT.

V gene TRBV9 combines with J gene TRBJ2-1; 7 positions agree with TRBD1. V lost 0 bases to trimming and J lost 9 bases; unmatched junction nucleotides: 6. CDR3 length equals 14 residues. The germline V gene encodes CDR1 SGDLS and CDR2 YYNGEE. DNA of the CDR3: TGTGCCAGCAGCGTAGAAATGGGGGACAGTGAGCAGTTCTTC. This sequence encodes CASSVEMGDSEQFF.

The chain has TRBV19 and TRBJ1-2, with TRBD1 matching 7 bases. The CDR3 is 15 amino acids. The ends lost 7 bases at V and 1 base at J; junction bases unmatched: 9. Germline CDR1 LNHDA, CDR2 SQIVND (reference sequence). In nucleotides, the CDR3 is TGTGCCAGTAACGACAGGGTAGGCATTAACTATGGCTACACCTTC. Encoded protein: CASNDRVGINYGYTF. The complete variable domain, with remaining parts taken from reference TRBV19 and TRBJ1-2, reads DGGITQSPKYLFRKEGQNVTLSCEQNLNHDAMYWYRQDPGQGLRLIYYSQIVNDFQKGDIAEGYSVSREKKESFPLTVTSAQKNPTAFYLCASNDRVGINYGYTFGSGTRLTVV.

This clone was counted only a few times. This sample includes further DNA sequences coding for the same CDR3. This chain joins TRBV6-1 and TRBJ2-1, with D perhaps TRBD1 (5 bases). The CDR3 totals 13 residues. Trimming shortened V by 3 bases and J by 4 bases, and 7 bases separated the two germline ends. Germline CDR1 MNHNS, CDR2 SASEGT. The CDR3 reads CASSDTGYNEQFF. Written as DNA, the CDR3 is TGTGCCAGCAGTGATACAGGATACAATGAGCAGTTCTTC.

The chain carries TRBV28 and TRBJ1-2; D not resolved. The V end lost 2 bases, the J end lost 4 bases, and 14 bases lay between the germline ends. The CDR3 has 15 amino acids. CDR1 is MDHEN, CDR2 SYDVKM, per germline. The CDR3 sequence is CASSLQGGKSYGYTF. The CDR3, as DNA: TGTGCCAGCAGTTTACAAGGAGGGAAGAGCTATGGCTACACCTTC.